A single sample gave rise to the 19 T cell receptor beta chains below, sequenced in a study of cytomegalovirus exposure and HLA in healthy donors. The PCR made use of 60 Vbeta and 13 Jbeta primers. The data were produced by immunoSEQ multiplex PCR, yet TCRdb's version contains in-frame clones alone and is incomplete. The profile shows about 120,000 clones, approximately 80% of them singletons. Material for sequencing was PBMCs. All receptors derive from a man between 35 and 55 years old in good health and CMV-seronegative.

The chain couples TRBV6-1 to TRBJ1-6, with D tentatively TRBD1 (5 bases). CDR1 is MNHNS, CDR2 SASEGT, per germline. This CDR3 region has 15 residues. V was cut by 3 bases and J by 11 bases, with 17 bases left in between. This CDR3 is CASSEGPGTFAPLHF. The CDR3 region has the DNA TGTGCCAGCAGTGAGGGGCCCGGGACTTTTGCACCCCTCCACTTT.

The chain employs TRBV27 and TRBJ2-5, with 7 bases matching TRBD2. Matching the DNA end better, TRBJ2-7 makes the J call doubtful. CDR3 length: 14 residues. CDR1 MNHEY and CDR2 SMNVEV come from the germline V gene (reference sequence). The chain's CDR3 is CASRNQQGGFEQYF. The CDR3 DNA sequence: TGTGCCAGTCGGAATCAGCAGGGAGGGTTCGAGCAGTACTTC.

V is TRBV10-1 and J is TRBJ1-2, with no clear D. The germline CDR1 and CDR2 sequences are WNHNN and SYGVQD (reference sequence). The CDR3 is 13 residues long. V was shortened by 3 bases and J by 4 bases, with 9 bases between the two germline ends. The CDR3 DNA sequence: TGCGCCAGCAGTGAATCACCGAGCTATGGCTACACCTTC. Amino acids: CASSESPSYGYTF.

V and J are TRBV23-1 and TRBJ2-7, with D possibly being TRBD1 (5 bases). TRBV23-1 falls under the ORF class, with uncertain function. Trimming stripped 7 bases from V and 2 bases from J, with 18 bases between. The CDR3 runs 15 residues. CDR3 sequence (DNA): TGCGCCAGCACCAACAGGATAGTTTTGACCTACGAGCAGTACTTC. This codes for CASTNRIVLTYEQYF.

V gene TRBV4-3 combines with J gene TRBJ2-5; 9 bases agree with TRBD1. This CDR3 has 19 amino acids. The germline gives CDR1 LGHNA, CDR2 YSLEER. With V trimmed by 0 bases and J by 3 bases, 14 bases remained unmatched. CDR3 protein: CASSQDLPTSQGAEETQYF. CDR3 sequence (DNA): TGCGCCAGCAGCCAAGATCTCCCGACATCACAGGGGGCGGAAGAGACCCAGTACTTC.

The chain joins TRBV7-2 to TRBJ2-5, with 9 bases fitting TRBD2. The end of the DNA fits TRBJ2-7 better, so the J call may be wrong. Germline V lookup: CDR1 SGHTA, CDR2 FQGNSA. The CDR3 is 19 amino acids. The CDR3 reads CASSLGVLSGGLLSYEQYF. CDR3 coding DNA: TGTGCCAGCAGCTTAGGAGTACTCAGCGGGGGGCTCCTCTCCTACGAGCAGTACTTC.

This clone was found once. In nucleotides, the CDR3 is TGTGCCAGCAGCTTAGAAGGGGCAGGGGAAGCTTTCTTT. Protein product: CASSLEGAGEAFF. The chain carries TRBV7-9 and TRBJ1-1, with TRBD1 as a possible D gene (5 bases). The CDR3 is made up of 13 amino acids. V was cut by 1 base and J by 8 bases, with 11 bases left in between. Germline V gives CDR1 SEHNR, CDR2 FQNEAQ (reference sequence).

This chain connects TRBV4-3 to TRBJ2-4; D unclear. Germline V lookup: CDR1 LGHNA, CDR2 YSLEER. V was clipped by 1 base and J by 5 bases, with 15 bases between them. The CDR3 spans 16 residues. CDR3 protein: CASSQGLGVVENIQYF. CDR3 DNA: TGCGCCAGCAGCCAAGGCCTCGGAGTAGTTGAAAACATTCAGTACTTC.

The chain is built from TRBV5-1 and TRBJ1-2, with D possibly TRBD1 on 5 matching bases. The CDR3 runs 15 residues. Germline loops: CDR1 SGHRS, CDR2 YFSETQ. V was trimmed by 0 bases and J by 2 bases, leaving 11 bases between them. The CDR3 region has the DNA TGCGCCAGCAGCTTGGGGGGGACTACCAACTATGGCTACACCTTC. Amino acid sequence: CASSLGGTTNYGYTF. Together with reference TRBV5-1 and TRBJ1-2, the CDR3 gives the full variable domain: KAGVTQTPRYLIKTRGQQVTLSCSPISGHRSVSWYQQTPGQGLQFLFEYFSETQRNKGNFPGRFSGRQFSNSRSEMNVSTLELGDSALYLCASSLGGTTNYGYTFGSGTRLTVV.

V and J are TRBV19 and TRBJ2-7; TRBD1 matches at 9 bases. Looked up from germline, CDR1 is LNHDA and CDR2 is SQIVND (reference sequence). Germline trimming cut 6 bases from V and 5 bases from J; bases unmatched to any gene: 14. The CDR3 totals 16 residues. CDR3 DNA sequence: TGTGCCAGTAGCCGAGGGGTCGGGACAGGGAACCACGAGCAGTACTTC. Its translation is CASSRGVGTGNHEQYF.

The chain joins TRBV27 to TRBJ1-2; 8 bases map to TRBD1. Germline CDR1 reads MNHEY; CDR2 reads SMNVEV (reference sequence). The CDR3 contains 14 residues. Trimming cost V 6 bases and J 4 bases; bases outside gene matches: 7. CDR3 sequence (DNA): TGTGCCAGCAGCACGGACAGGGCCATCTATGGCTACACCTTC. It codes for CASSTDRAIYGYTF.

The CDR3 bases are TGTGCCAGCAGCTACGGACAGGGTTATTCACCCCTCCACTTT. Translating it yields CASSYGQGYSPLHF. V gene TRBV7-2 combines with J gene TRBJ1-6, with 8 bases lining up with TRBD1. The CDR3 loop spans 14 amino acids. Trimming took 4 bases from V and 8 from J; bases not matched to a gene: 4. Germline-derived CDR1 and CDR2 are SGHTA and FQGNSA.

The rearrangement links TRBV6-5 to TRBJ2-7, with a weak D call TRBD1 (6 bases). V was pared by 7 bases and J by 5 bases, with 18 bases between. CDR3 size: 14 residues. Germline V CDR1 and CDR2: MNHEY, SVGAGI. This CDR3 is CASNQLGALDEQYF. In DNA, the CDR3 is TGTGCCAGCAACCAATTGGGGGCTCTGGACGAGCAGTACTTC.

This rearrangement joins TRBV7-9 to TRBJ2-7; 9 nucleotides match TRBD2. Unmatched junction bases numbered 16, after V lost 7 bases and J lost 6 bases. Germline-derived CDR1 and CDR2 are SEHNR and FQNEAQ (reference sequence). This CDR3 has 16 amino acids. CDR3 in amino acids: CASNPRRVAGASEQYF. The CDR3 region has the DNA TGTGCCAGCAACCCCCGAAGGGTAGCGGGAGCCTCCGAGCAGTACTTC.

V gene TRBV29-1 combines with J gene TRBJ2-7; a weak D match, TRBD2 (5 bases). The V and J ends lost 8 bases and 5 bases respectively, with 19 bases between them. In germline, CDR1 is SQVTM, CDR2 ANQGSEA. The CDR3 sequence is 13 residues long. The CDR3 region has the DNA TGCAGCACTAGGGTCCGGGAATGGGACGAGCAGTACTTC. Translation: CSTRVREWDEQYF.

About this clone itself: At one end the junction does not follow the germline gene, possibly because of a read error. This chain joins TRBV6-5 and TRBJ1-6; 9 bases are a match to TRBD1. Germline CDR1 and CDR2: MNHEY and SVGAGI. CDR3 length: 14 amino acids. In DNA, the CDR3 is TGCGCCAGCAGTTATGGGACAGGGAATTCACCCCTCCACTTT. Encoded protein: CASSYGTGNSPLHF.

The V call is TRBV6-5, the J call TRBJ2-7, with D perhaps matching TRBD2 (6 bases). Deletions cut 5 bases from V and 3 bases from J, with 17 bases between. The germline gives CDR1 MNHEY, CDR2 SVGAGI. The CDR3 has 15 residues. In nucleotides, the CDR3 is TGTGCCAGCAGTAGTGGGGCGGGGACCTACTACGAGCAGTACTTC. Translating it yields CASSSGAGTYYEQYF.

This clone was seen a few times. The J gene is TRBJ2-3, the V gene TRBV5-1; 8 bases are shared with TRBD1. There are 16 residues in the CDR3. CDR1 and CDR2 from the germline V gene are SGHRS and YFSETQ. J lost 0 bases, V lost 3 bases, and 6 bases had no gene match. In nucleotides, the CDR3 is TGCGCCAGCAGCTCCGGACAGGGACCTAGCACAGATACGCAGTATTTT. It codes for CASSSGQGPSTDTQYF.

J is TRBJ2-3 and V is TRBV7-3; tentative D call: TRBD1 (6 bases). The length of the CDR3 is 16 residues. V shed 6 bases and J shed 1 base, with 17 bases lying between them. Germline V gives CDR1 SGHTA, CDR2 FQGTGA. The CDR3 sequence: CASSLSRPGGTDTQYF. Here the CDR3 DNA reads TGTGCCAGCAGTCTCTCCCGCCCAGGGGGCACAGATACGCAGTATTTT. Complete variable domain (other parts from reference TRBV7-3 and TRBJ2-3): GAGVSQTPSNKVTEKGKYVELRCDPISGHTALYWYRQSLGQGPEFLIYFQGTGAADDSGLPNDRFFAVRPEGSVSTLKIQRTERGDSAVYLCASSLSRPGGTDTQYFGPGTRLTVL.